Listed below are T cell receptor beta chains from one sample, sequenced in a study of vaccination and CD4 T cells after COVID-19. These TCRs are of unknown antigen specificity. TCRdb re-called the PCR reads with MiXCR, one entry per CDR3 protein. The data show 15,000 or so distinct CDR3 sequences, with more than 45% seen just once and 9.5% to 13% held by the top ten. Sequencing was done on a sample of CD4+ T cells from blood, cultured in vitro. The receptors here all came from a human donor who had recovered from COVID-19. Each CDR3 is given with its conserved first and last residue. A D gene is named only where the DNA matches it firmly. Clone sizes are given selectively: once, few, many, or a class where the clone is expanded.

TGCGCCAGCAGCCAAGGCACCCCAGTTTCCGAGGAGACCCAGTACTTC	CASSQGTPVSEETQYF	TRBV4-1	-	-	TRBJ2-5
TGTGCCAGTAACCCAGCGGGAGTGCTTTCTGGCACAGATACGCAGTATTTT	CASNPAGVLSGTDTQYF	TRBV19	TRBD2	-	TRBJ2-3
TGCAGTGCTACGGGACTAGCGGGAAACGCACAAGAGACCCAGTACTTC	CSATGLAGNAQETQYF	TRBV20-1	TRBD2	-	TRBJ2-5
TGTGCCATCAGTGAGCCGGGGGGGGCACTCGAGACCCAGTACTTC	CAISEPGGALETQYF	TRBV10-3	TRBD2	few	TRBJ2-5
TGTGCCAGCAGCACGGACGGCCCGACCTATGATAATTCACCCCTCCACTTT	CASSTDGPTYDNSPLHF	TRBV7-2	-	-	TRBJ1-6
TGCAGTGCTAGAGATCCCCACTCTAACACTGAAGCTTTCTTT	CSARDPHSNTEAFF	TRBV20-1	-	-	TRBJ1-1
TGTGCCAGCAGTGGGCAGGATGTTTCACCCCTCCACTTT	CASSGQDVSPLHF	TRBV6-1	-	large	TRBJ1-6
TGTGCCAGCAGTTACCGACAGGGCACTGAAGCTTTCTTT	CASSYRQGTEAFF	TRBV6-2/TRBV6-3	TRBD1	-	TRBJ1-1
TGCAGCGTGGGAAGCGGGAGAGCAGATACGCAGTATTTT	CSVGSGRADTQYF	TRBV29-1	TRBD2	-	TRBJ2-3
TGTGCCAGCAGCTTGTTCAGGCAAGAGACCCAGTACTTC	CASSLFRQETQYF	TRBV5-8	-	-	TRBJ2-5
TGTGCCAGCAGCTTAGCTATCGCTGAAGCTTTCTTT	CASSLAIAEAFF	TRBV7-9	-	once	TRBJ1-1
TGTGCTAGCAGCGTCAGGGTGGGGAAAGAGACCCAGTACTTC	CASSVRVGKETQYF	TRBV7-7	-	-	TRBJ2-5
TGTGCCAGCAGTTTATCCCCCCGGGACAGGGACACTGAAGCTTTCTTT	CASSLSPRDRDTEAFF	TRBV27	TRBD1	-	TRBJ1-1
TGTGCCAGCAGTTATCTTTTCCCGGCAGAGACCCAGTACTTC	CASSYLFPAETQYF	TRBV6-5	-	few	TRBJ2-5
TGTGCCAGCAACGACGCCGGGAAAGCCTACGAGCAGTACTTC	CASNDAGKAYEQYF	TRBV2	-	few	TRBJ2-7
TGTGCCAGCAGAGGACAGGGCGGACTTAACTATGGCTACACCTTC	CASRGQGGLNYGYTF	TRBV25-1	TRBD1	-	TRBJ1-2
TGCAGTGTGCCAGGGGGAGATACGCAGTATTTT	CSVPGGDTQYF	TRBV20-1	TRBD1	-	TRBJ2-3
TGTGCCAGCAGTTCCACGTTCGCCCCTTACTACGAGCAGTACTTC	CASSSTFAPYYEQYF	TRBV27	-	few	TRBJ2-7
TGTGCCAGCACCACTTTGGGGGCAGGGTCACCCCTCCACTTT	CASTTLGAGSPLHF	TRBV27	-	few	TRBJ1-6
TGCAGTGCTAGCGTAATTAGCGGGAGAGGGGAGGCCCAGTACTTC	CSASVISGRGEAQYF	TRBV20-1	TRBD2	-	TRBJ2-5
TGTGCCAGCAGCTTTAGCGGGGGGGCATACGAGCAGTACTTC	CASSFSGGAYEQYF	TRBV7-8	TRBD2	-	TRBJ2-7
TGTGCCAGCAGTGAATGGGGGGTTGCTGGAAACACCATATATTTT	CASSEWGVAGNTIYF	TRBV6-1	-	-	TRBJ1-3
TGTGCCAGCAGCTTATACCAGGGATACAATGAGCAGTTCTTC	CASSLYQGYNEQFF	TRBV7-6	-	-	TRBJ2-1
TGTGCCAGCAGCAAAGCAGATGCAGGAGCGACAGGGCCCCTTCCAAGGCCCCAGCATTTT	CASSKADAGATGPLPRPQHF	TRBV21-1	-	-	TRBJ1-5
TGCAGTGCTATGGGGTTAGGCACTGAAGCTTTCTTT	CSAMGLGTEAFF	TRBV20-1	-	few	TRBJ1-1
TGTGCCAGCAGCTTAATCGCAAGTATGGATTCACCCCTCCACTTT	CASSLIASMDSPLHF	TRBV7-3	-	-	TRBJ1-6
TGTGCCAGCAGCTTACTCGGAACAGATACGCAGTATTTT	CASSLLGTDTQYF	TRBV7-3	-	-	TRBJ2-3
TGCAGTGCTAGCGGGGGGGCATCCAACAATGAGCAGTTCTTC	CSASGGASNNEQFF	TRBV20-1	TRBD2	-	TRBJ2-1